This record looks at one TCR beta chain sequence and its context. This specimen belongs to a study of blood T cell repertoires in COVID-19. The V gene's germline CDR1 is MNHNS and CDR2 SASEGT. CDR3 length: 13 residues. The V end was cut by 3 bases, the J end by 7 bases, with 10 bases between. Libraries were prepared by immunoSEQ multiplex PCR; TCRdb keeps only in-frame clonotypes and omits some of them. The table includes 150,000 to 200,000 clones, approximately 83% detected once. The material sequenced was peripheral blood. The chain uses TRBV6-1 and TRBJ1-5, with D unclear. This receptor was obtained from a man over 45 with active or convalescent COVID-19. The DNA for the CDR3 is TGTGCCAGCAGTGAGAGGGATCGACAGCCCCAGCATTTT. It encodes CASSERDRQPQHF.